These 19 T cell receptor beta chains were sequenced from one sample in a study of monozygotic twins with inflammatory bowel disease. TCRdb reanalyzed the 5' RACE reads and collapses them to one entry per CDR3 protein, without DNA. The sample yields about 380,000 distinct CDR3 sequences, of which the top ten take up 2% to 3%. Sample: blood. These receptors originate from a human donor with ulcerative colitis or Crohn's disease, or a healthy co-twin of an affected twin (not recorded which).

The chain joins TRBV12-3 or TRBV12-4 to TRBJ1-5; the D gene TCRdb calls, TRBD1, cannot be checked with no DNA. The CDR3 sequence is 17 residues long. CDR3 protein: CASSQWTGGYSNQPQHF.

V gene TRBV20-1 combines with J gene TRBJ2-2; lacking DNA, the TRBD2 call made by TCRdb goes unchecked. Germline loops: CDR1 DFQATT, CDR2 SNEGSKA (reference sequence). The CDR3 has 17 amino acids. CDR3 region: CSARWLEGPGTAGELFF.

The chain has TRBV5-1 and TRBJ2-7; checking the TCRdb D call of TRBD1 is not possible without DNA. This CDR3 is built from 16 residues. Germline CDR1 SGHRS, CDR2 YFSETQ. The CDR3 reads CASSSPWEGGPYEQYF.

This chain uses TRBV12-3 or TRBV12-4 with TRBJ1-1; TCRdb indicates TRBD1, and absent DNA this call remains unverified. This CDR3 comprises 18 residues. This CDR3 reads CASSFSNGKGLMNTEAFF.

The chain is built from TRBV4-3 and TRBJ1-2; as DNA is missing, the TRBD1 call by TCRdb cannot be tested. This CDR3 contains 16 residues. Germline CDR1 reads LGHNA; CDR2 reads YSLEER. CDR3 in amino acids: CASSQSSTGGNYGYTF.

The chain employs TRBV6-2 or TRBV6-3 and TRBJ1-6; TCRdb selects TRBD1, and the lack of DNA leaves this call unchecked. Germline CDR1 reads MNHEY; CDR2 reads SVGEGT. The CDR3 extends over 14 amino acids. The CDR3 sequence: CASTGRGRDSPLHF.

V gene TRBV6-5 combines with J gene TRBJ2-2. CDR3 length equals 15 residues. The germline CDR1 and CDR2 sequences are MNHEY and SVGAGI. This chain's CDR3 is CASSYEHSFTGELFF.

The V gene is TRBV27, the J gene TRBJ2-1. The CDR3 is 16 residues long. In germline, CDR1 is MNHEY, CDR2 SMNVEV (reference sequence). CDR3 sequence: CASSPKGPSSYNEQFF.

The gene calls are TRBV18 and TRBJ2-1; TCRdb names TRBD1, which stays unverified in the absence of DNA. The CDR3 totals 14 residues. Germline V CDR1 and CDR2: KGHSH, LQKENI. This chain's CDR3 is CASSPYRDYNEQFF.

The rearrangement joins TRBV30 to TRBJ1-5; TCRdb's assignment of TRBD1 cannot be checked, as there is no DNA. The CDR3 sequence is 17 residues long. Germline CDR1 reads GTSNPN; CDR2 reads SVGIG (reference sequence). The chain's CDR3 is CAWSPWETFPDNQPQHF.

J is TRBJ2-1 and V is TRBV27; no DNA is available, so the TRBD1 call from TCRdb remains unchecked. CDR1 and CDR2 from the germline V gene are MNHEY and SMNVEV (reference sequence). The CDR3 contains 17 residues. CDR3: CASSFGEGGAPYNEQFF.

The V call is TRBV19, the J call TRBJ1-1. The CDR3 runs to 15 residues. Germline CDR1 LNHDA, CDR2 SQIVND (reference sequence). The CDR3 here is CASSISSRGGTEAFF.

The chain joins TRBV20-1 to TRBJ2-7; with no DNA, the TCRdb D assignment of TRBD1 cannot be verified. The CDR3 totals 13 residues. From germline, CDR1 is DFQATT and CDR2 SNEGSKA (reference sequence). The CDR3 loop is CSAPLGAVYEQYF.

The chain couples TRBV6-2 or TRBV6-3 to TRBJ2-3; TCRdb reports TRBD1, a call that lacks DNA to check it against. CDR1 and CDR2 (germline): MNHEY, SVGEGT. The CDR3 runs 13 residues. The CDR3 region is CASTVRVTDTQYF.

The CDR3 loop is CASSLRSGDPYEQYF. The gene calls are TRBV7-3 and TRBJ2-7; without DNA, the TCRdb call of TRBD1 cannot be checked. Germline V gene lookup returns CDR1 SGHTA and CDR2 FQGTGA. The CDR3 has 15 amino acids.

The chain employs TRBV7-7 and TRBJ2-3; TCRdb selects TRBD2, and the lack of DNA leaves this call unchecked. CDR1 SSHAT and CDR2 FNYEAQ come from the germline V gene (reference sequence). This CDR3 comprises 17 residues. The CDR3 loop is CASSLGPSGGITDTQYF.

The V and J genes are TRBV4-3 and TRBJ2-5; the TCRdb call, TRBD2, lacks DNA for checking. The CDR3 length is 16 residues. CDR1 and CDR2 from the germline V gene are LGHNA and YSLEER. CDR3 protein: CASSHFGGAKGETQYF.

CDR3 sequence reads: CSAPPYVQGRSGNQPQHF. The rearrangement joins TRBV20-1 to TRBJ1-5; the D call from TCRdb, TRBD1, cannot be confirmed without DNA. In germline, CDR1 is DFQATT, CDR2 SNEGSKA (reference sequence). The CDR3 has 18 amino acids.

This chain links TRBV6-5 with TRBJ2-6; the D call from TCRdb, TRBD1, cannot be confirmed without DNA. Germline values: CDR1 MNHEY, CDR2 SVGAGI. The CDR3 length is 18 residues. CDR3 region: CASSYGGWSASGANVLTF.